This T cell receptor beta chain was retrieved from a study of T cell responses to AZD1222 COVID-19 vaccine. Concerning this clone itself: As yet, its antigen is unknown.

Germline V CDR1 and CDR2: GTSNPN, SVGIG (reference sequence). The V and J ends lost 3 bases and 8 bases, in that order; junction bases with no gene match: 11. This CDR3 is built from 14 residues. TCRdb's table, derived via immunoSEQ multiplex PCR, lists solely in-frame clones and lacks some. The table has some 200,000 clones, about nine tenths seen once; the top ten hold around 6.4%. Findings of the study overall: The repertoires were collected only after the peak T cell response. Among the donors, most were white British and more were female, and clonal diversity was possibly underestimated. Spike-specific TCR breadth and depth rose after two AZD1222 doses.

The starting material was peripheral blood, obtained on day 0 of AZD1222 vaccination. The J gene is TRBJ1-2, the V gene TRBV30, with TRBD1 matching 8 bases. The source of this sequence is an adult in good health. The CDR3 bases are TGTGCCTGGAGGGACACCGCAGGGGGCTTGGGCTACACCTTC. Protein product: CAWRDTAGGLGYTF.